Below, 30 T cell receptor beta chains from the same sample are listed, as sequenced in a study of Tregs in tolerant kidney transplant recipients. Sequenced by immunoSEQ multiplex PCR; TCRdb stores in-frame clones only, minus some. The table has some 240,000 clones, about 86% seen once. The specimen sequenced was CD4+ T cells from blood. Source of these receptors: a human donor in good health.

The chain recombines TRBV5-1 with TRBJ2-7, with TRBD1 as a possible D gene (5 bases). The V gene's germline CDR1 is SGHRS and CDR2 YFSETQ. The CDR3 extends over 14 amino acids. V shed 4 bases and J shed 0 bases, with 11 bases lying between them. CDR3 nucleotide sequence: TGCGCCAGCAGCGAGACAGTAAACTCCTACGAGCAGTACTTC. Amino acid sequence: CASSETVNSYEQYF. Full variable domain (rest looked up from reference TRBV5-1 and TRBJ2-7): KAGVTQTPRYLIKTRGQQVTLSCSPISGHRSVSWYQQTPGQGLQFLFEYFSETQRNKGNFPGRFSGRQFSNSRSEMNVSTLELGDSALYLCASSETVNSYEQYFGPGTRLTVT.

This rearrangement joins TRBV5-1 to TRBJ1-5, with 9 bases lining up with TRBD1. Germline V lookup: CDR1 SGHRS, CDR2 YFSETQ. The J segment lost 4 bases and the V segment lost 4 bases, leaving 6 bases of the junction unmatched. The CDR3 contains 15 residues. The CDR3 loop reads CASSPWDRENQPQHF. The CDR3 DNA is TGCGCCAGCAGCCCATGGGACAGGGAAAATCAGCCCCAGCATTTT. Variable domain in full (rest from reference TRBV5-1 and TRBJ1-5): KAGVTQTPRYLIKTRGQQVTLSCSPISGHRSVSWYQQTPGQGLQFLFEYFSETQRNKGNFPGRFSGRQFSNSRSEMNVSTLELGDSALYLCASSPWDRENQPQHFGDGTRLSIL.

Comments on this clone: Different DNA sequences within this sample yield the same CDR3. V is TRBV10-1 and J is TRBJ2-7; a possible D gene is TRBD2 (6 bases). CDR1 WNHNN and CDR2 SYGVQD come from the germline V gene (reference sequence). This CDR3 has 16 residues. V was shortened by 7 bases and J by 2 bases, with 21 bases between the two germline ends. The CDR3 is CASISGWRDVPYEQYF. The CDR3 bases are TGCGCCAGCATTTCCGGGTGGAGGGACGTTCCCTACGAGCAGTACTTC.

This chain connects TRBV14 to TRBJ1-1; possible D gene TRBD1, 5 bases. The CDR3 loop spans 15 amino acids. Trimming pared 4 bases from V and 1 base from J, leaving 13 bases between. Per the germline V gene, CDR1 is SGHDN and CDR2 is FVKESK. DNA for the CDR3: TGTGCCAGCAGCCCCCAGGGACTGTCGAACACTGAAGCTTTCTTT. Amino acid sequence: CASSPQGLSNTEAFF.

The chain joins TRBV27 to TRBJ2-1, with 9 bases aligning to TRBD1. The CDR3 contains 16 residues. Germline-derived CDR1 and CDR2 are MNHEY and SMNVEV (reference sequence). The J segment lost 8 bases and the V segment lost 4 bases, leaving 12 bases of the junction unmatched. Written as DNA, the CDR3 is TGTGCCAGCAGTTCCCTTCCGGGACAGGGTGGGGATGAGCAGTTCTTC. Protein product: CASSSLPGQGGDEQFF.

The chain employs TRBV7-3 and TRBJ1-1; 10 nucleotides line up with TRBD1. This CDR3 spans 18 amino acids. CDR1 is SGHTA, CDR2 FQGTGA, per germline. J gave up 5 bases and V 5 bases, and 17 bases lay outside the gene matches. The CDR3 bases are TGTGCCAGCAGCCATACCCAAGGGCGGACAGGGGGGTATACTGAAGCTTTCTTT. Amino acids: CASSHTQGRTGGYTEAFF.

The chain has TRBV15 and TRBJ1-5; 8 bases are shared with TRBD1. With V trimmed by 0 bases and J by 4 bases, 2 bases remained unmatched. The CDR3 length is 15 residues. The germline V gene encodes CDR1 LNHNV and CDR2 YYDKDF (reference sequence). The CDR3 reads CATSREGQENQPQHF. For the CDR3, the DNA is TGTGCCACCAGCAGAGAGGGACAGGAGAATCAGCCCCAGCATTTT.

Concerning this clone itself: The same CDR3 also results from other DNA sequences found in this sample. The gene calls are TRBV9 and TRBJ2-5, with D hard to call. With 0 bases removed from V and 2 bases from J, the gap between germline ends came to 5 bases. Germline V gives CDR1 SGDLS, CDR2 YYNGEE. CDR3 length equals 13 residues. CDR3 nucleotide sequence: TGTGCCAGCAGCGTAGGTGTTCAAGAGACCCAGTACTTC. Translating gives CASSVGVQETQYF.

V usage is TRBV19 and J usage is TRBJ2-6; D is undetermined. This CDR3 comprises 15 residues. Looked up from germline, CDR1 is LNHDA and CDR2 is SQIVND (reference sequence). V was cut by 4 bases and J by 0 bases, with 7 bases left in between. The CDR3 region is CASSTDTSGANVLTF. Here the CDR3 DNA reads TGTGCCAGTAGTACCGACACCTCTGGGGCCAACGTCCTGACTTTC.

This chain joins TRBV5-6 and TRBJ1-6, with 10 bases lining up with TRBD1. CDR3 length equals 16 residues. The germline V gene encodes CDR1 SGHDT and CDR2 YYEEEE. Unmatched junction bases numbered 7, after V lost 4 bases and J lost 6 bases. CDR3 nucleotide sequence: TGTGCCAGCAGCGTCGACAGGGGGCGAATTAATTCACCCCTCCACTTT. This sequence encodes CASSVDRGRINSPLHF. Based on the CDR3 plus reference TRBV5-6 and TRBJ1-6, the full variable domain is DAGVTQSPTHLIKTRGQQVTLRCSPKSGHDTVSWYQQALGQGPQFIFQYYEEEERQRGNFPDRFSGHQFPNYSSELNVNALLLGDSALYLCASSVDRGRINSPLHFGNGTRLTVT.

The chain carries TRBV2 and TRBJ2-5; tentative D call: TRBD1 (6 bases). CDR1 and CDR2 from the germline V gene are SNHLY and FYNNEI. This CDR3 has 15 residues. Trimming removed 3 bases from V and 1 base from J, with 12 bases in between. The CDR3 coding sequence is TGTGCCAGCAGTGAGGGGGCGACAACCCAAGAGACCCAGTACTTC. Protein product: CASSEGATTQETQYF.

The V gene is TRBV19, the J gene TRBJ2-7, with 7 bases aligning to TRBD1. Unmatched junction bases numbered 6, after V lost 1 base and J lost 3 bases. In germline, CDR1 is LNHDA, CDR2 SQIVND (reference sequence). The CDR3 sequence is 15 residues long. The CDR3 protein is CASSIAPGQHYEQYF. The CDR3 DNA reads as TGTGCCAGTAGTATAGCTCCGGGACAGCACTACGAGCAGTACTTC.

This rearrangement joins TRBV7-2 to TRBJ2-6, with a weak D call TRBD1 (5 bases). The CDR3 is 13 residues long. CDR1 is SGHTA and CDR2 is FQGNSA in the germline V gene. Trimming removed 10 bases from V and 0 bases from J, with 7 bases in between. The CDR3 sequence is CANRLSGANVLTF. Here the CDR3 DNA reads TGTGCCAACAGGCTCTCTGGGGCCAACGTCCTGACTTTC. The full variable domain, its missing parts supplied by reference TRBV7-2 and TRBJ2-6, is GAGVSQSPSNKVTEKGKDVELRCDPISGHTALYWYRQSLGQGLEFLIYFQGNSAPDKSGLPSDRFSAERTGGSVSTLTIQRTQQEDSAVYLCANRLSGANVLTFGAGSRLTVL.

The sample holds a few counts of this clone. The chain has TRBV6-6 and TRBJ1-4; D remains ambiguous. The CDR3 runs to 15 residues. From germline, CDR1 is MNHNY and CDR2 SVGAGI (reference sequence). V lost 5 bases and J 0 bases, leaving 10 bases between the germline ends. The DNA for the CDR3 is TGTGCCAGCAGTGTCGCGCGCGCAACTAATGAAAAACTGTTTTTT. It encodes CASSVARATNEKLFF.

The chain uses TRBV25-1 and TRBJ2-5, with D tentatively TRBD2 (6 bases). CDR3 size: 15 residues. V dropped 6 bases and J dropped 7 bases, with 21 bases sitting between them. The germline V gene encodes CDR1 MGHDK and CDR2 SYGVNS. The CDR3 DNA follows: TGTGCCAGCAGCGGTATGGGGCAGGGAGGAGGGACCCAGTACTTC. Translation gives CASSGMGQGGGTQYF.

The chain is built from TRBV7-3 and TRBJ2-3; no firm D call. Germline values: CDR1 SGHTA, CDR2 FQGTGA. The CDR3 has 14 residues. V was shortened by 5 bases and J by 4 bases, with 13 bases between the two germline ends. CDR3 sequence reads: CASSPTSSADTQYF. The DNA of the CDR3 is TGTGCCAGCAGCCCGACGAGCTCCGCAGATACGCAGTATTTT.

The J gene is TRBJ2-1, the V gene TRBV10-3; D possibly uses TRBD1 or TRBD2 (5 bases each). V dropped 3 bases and J dropped 4 bases, with 10 bases sitting between them. The germline CDR1 and CDR2 sequences are ENHRY and SYGVKD. The CDR3 runs 14 residues. The chain's CDR3 is CAISERDPYNEQFF. DNA for the CDR3: TGTGCCATCAGTGAACGGGACCCTTACAATGAGCAGTTCTTC.

V and J are TRBV6-5 and TRBJ1-1, with TRBD1 matching over 7 bases. Trimming removed 2 bases from V and 2 bases from J; junction bases left unmatched: 5. Germline-derived CDR1 and CDR2 are MNHEY and SVGAGI. The length of the CDR3 is 15 residues. CDR3 nucleotides: TGTGCCAGCAGTTACCGAGGACAGGCCAACACTGAAGCTTTCTTT. Protein sequence: CASSYRGQANTEAFF.

This chain joins TRBV5-1 and TRBJ1-2, with 9 nucleotides matching TRBD1. The germline V gene has CDR1 SGHRS and CDR2 YFSETQ. This CDR3 has 15 amino acids. The V gene end was trimmed by 1 base and the J gene end by 4 bases; junction bases not matched to a gene: 5. The CDR3 region is CASSLLTGGSYGYTF. DNA of the CDR3: TGCGCCAGCAGCTTGTTGACAGGGGGATCCTATGGCTACACCTTC. The full variable domain, completed using reference TRBV5-1 and TRBJ1-2, is KAGVTQTPRYLIKTRGQQVTLSCSPISGHRSVSWYQQTPGQGLQFLFEYFSETQRNKGNFPGRFSGRQFSNSRSEMNVSTLELGDSALYLCASSLLTGGSYGYTFGSGTRLTVV.

The rearrangement links TRBV25-1 to TRBJ2-5; D is uncertain. CDR1 and CDR2 (germline): MGHDK, SYGVNS. With 6 bases removed from V and 4 bases from J, the gap between germline ends came to 12 bases. This CDR3 spans 13 amino acids. CDR3 DNA sequence: TGTGCCAGCAGAGAACAGAATACAGAGACCCAGTACTTC. It specifies CASREQNTETQYF.

The count of this clone is one. The CDR3 sequence is CASRPGLAVHNEQFF. The CDR3 DNA reads as TGTGCCAGCAGGCCGGGACTAGCAGTCCACAATGAGCAGTTCTTC. The chain uses TRBV2 and TRBJ2-1, with 9 bases fitting TRBD2. V shed 6 bases, J shed 5 bases, and the junction held 8 bases outside the gene matches. The CDR3 contains 15 residues. The germline CDR1 and CDR2 sequences are SNHLY and FYNNEI.

This rearrangement joins TRBV4-1 to TRBJ2-7; 8 nucleotides line up with TRBD1. With V trimmed by 0 bases and J by 3 bases, 10 bases remained unmatched. The CDR3 length is 17 residues. Per the germline V gene, CDR1 is MGHRA and CDR2 is YSYEKL. The CDR3: CASSQDQLPGGIYEQYF. Written as DNA, the CDR3 is TGCGCCAGCAGCCAAGATCAATTGCCAGGGGGCATCTACGAGCAGTACTTC.

The chain links TRBV27 to TRBJ2-5; 9 nucleotides agree with TRBD1. The J call may be in error: the DNA end matches TRBJ2-7 better. CDR3 length: 15 amino acids. Germline values: CDR1 MNHEY, CDR2 SMNVEV (reference sequence). In DNA form, the CDR3 reads TGTGCCAGCAGTTGGCGAGGGACAGGGTCGGACGAGCAGTACTTC. As protein: CASSWRGTGSDEQYF.

The V call is TRBV27, the J call TRBJ2-1; no clear D gene. The V and J ends lost 7 bases and 8 bases respectively, with 21 bases between them. The CDR3 covers 15 residues. The germline V gene encodes CDR1 MNHEY and CDR2 SMNVEV (reference sequence). The CDR3, as DNA: TGTGCCAGCAACCAACTCGGGTCCGGAGCCGATGAGCAGTTCTTC. It translates to CASNQLGSGADEQFF.

V usage is TRBV6-5 and J usage is TRBJ1-2; D call uncertain. CDR1 MNHEY and CDR2 SVGAGI come from the germline V gene. The CDR3 is 13 residues long. V was trimmed by 0 bases and J by 5 bases, leaving 7 bases between them. The CDR3: CASSYSIDYGYTF. The CDR3 nucleotides are TGTGCCAGCAGTTACTCGATCGATTATGGCTACACCTTC.

This chain uses TRBV30 with TRBJ1-3, with D tentatively TRBD1 (6 bases). CDR1 GTSNPN and CDR2 SVGIG come from the germline V gene (reference sequence). The CDR3 spans 14 residues. The V gene lost 2 bases and the J gene lost 1 base, with 9 bases spanning the gap. CDR3 sequence reads: CAWSLRGSGNTIYF. The DNA of the CDR3 is TGTGCCTGGAGTCTCAGGGGATCTGGAAACACCATATATTTT.

The CDR3 here is CASSLGVGTGELFF. DNA for the CDR3: TGTGCCAGCAGCTTGGGTGTCGGCACCGGGGAGCTGTTTTTT. This rearrangement joins TRBV11-3 to TRBJ2-2; D call uncertain. Germline V CDR1 and CDR2: SGHNT, YENEEA. This CDR3 region has 14 residues. Trimming removed 3 bases from V and 4 bases from J, with 9 bases in between.

The chain has TRBV9 and TRBJ2-5; tentatively, D is TRBD1 (6 bases). The germline gives CDR1 SGDLS, CDR2 YYNGEE. The germline V and J ends were trimmed by 0 bases and 0 bases, with 12 bases remaining between them. The CDR3 is 16 amino acids. The CDR3 sequence: CASSVAGGRHQETQYF. The CDR3 DNA reads TGTGCCAGCAGCGTAGCTGGGGGCCGACACCAAGAGACCCAGTACTTC.

This clone has a single count. The chain couples TRBV10-3 to TRBJ2-5; D may be TRBD1 or TRBD2 (8 bases each). The CDR3 covers 20 residues. V lost 3 bases and J 5 bases, leaving 31 bases between the germline ends. Germline V gene lookup returns CDR1 ENHRY and CDR2 SYGVKD. CDR3 DNA: TGTGCCATCAGTGATGCCAAACTCGACAGGGGCGAGGGACTAGTTGAGACCCAGTACTTC. Its protein product is CAISDAKLDRGEGLVETQYF.

The chain recombines TRBV29-1 with TRBJ1-1; D uncertain. Germline values: CDR1 SQVTM, CDR2 ANQGSEA. This CDR3 region has 17 residues. V was trimmed by 6 bases and J by 7 bases, leaving 30 bases between them. CDR3 sequence reads: CSVGLKYNNRALIEAFF. The CDR3, as DNA: TGCAGCGTGGGATTAAAGTATAACAACCGGGCTCTTATTGAAGCTTTCTTT.